This T cell receptor (beta chain) was identified in a study of Graves' ophthalmopathy and Graves' hyperthyroidism. Study-level findings and limits: Blood samples also showed most expanded thyroid clonotypes exceeding 0.001 frequency. Researchers report that a 13-signature model separated ophthalmopathy from stable hyperthyroidism, posting roughly 90% sensitivity and approximately 81% specificity.

This clonotype was detected a few times. Antigen specificity is unknown. PBMCs originated in under 13 ml of fresh peripheral blood. J was trimmed by 4 bases and V by 5 bases; bases with no gene match: 14. The germline V gene encodes CDR1 SGHTA and CDR2 FQGNSA. The CDR3 is made up of 18 amino acids. CDR3 regions of TCR beta were amplified from RNA transcripts. The first round was an RT-PCR with HTBI primers, and the second round was a multiplex PCR. TCRdb called the multiplex PCR reads again in MiXCR, with one record for every CDR3 protein. The sample has hundreds of thousands of distinct CDR3 sequences, roughly 39% seen once.

The material sequenced was peripheral blood. The chain is built from TRBV7-2 and TRBJ2-6, with 7 nucleotides matching TRBD1. This TCR came from an adult man with Graves' ophthalmopathy. DNA for the CDR3: TGTGCCAGCAGCCATAGACAGGGTCGGCTCGCCGGGGCCAACGTCCTGACTTTC. Encoded protein: CASSHRQGRLAGANVLTF.